These 13 T cell receptor beta chains were all obtained from the same sample, sequenced in a study of blood T cell repertoires in COVID-19. Assay used: immunoSEQ multiplex PCR; TCRdb lists only in-frame clones, some missing. This table holds approximately 150,000 clones, about four fifths found once. The sequenced sample was peripheral blood. These TCRs come from a woman between 55 and 75 years old with COVID-19, enrolled during active disease.

CDR3 DNA sequence: TGTGCCAGCAGCAGAGGGGACCCGGCCGGACTAGGTCGCGGGGAGCTGTTTTTT. Its translation is CASSRGDPAGLGRGELFF. The V gene is TRBV5-5, the J gene TRBJ2-2; TRBD2 agrees at 7 bases. Germline loops: CDR1 SGHKS, CDR2 YYEKEE (reference sequence). This CDR3 has 18 residues. Unmatched junction bases numbered 19, after V lost 4 bases and J lost 7 bases. The whole variable domain, remainder taken from reference TRBV5-5 and TRBJ2-2, is DAGVTQSPTHLIKTRGQQVTLRCSPISGHKSVSWYQQVLGQGPQFIFQYYEKEERGRGNFPDRFSARQFPNYSSELNVNALLLGDSALYLCASSRGDPAGLGRGELFFGEGSRLTVL.

The rearrangement links TRBV27 to TRBJ1-4, with 9 bases that match TRBD1. The CDR3 totals 14 residues. The V gene's germline CDR1 is MNHEY and CDR2 SMNVEV (reference sequence). V lost 7 bases, J lost 4 bases, and 4 bases stayed unmatched. The CDR3 coding sequence is TGTGCCAGCACCCCGACAGGGGGTAATGAAAAACTGTTTTTT. The encoded protein is CASTPTGGNEKLFF.

V and J are TRBV5-1 and TRBJ2-7; TRBD1 matches at 9 bases. J lost 5 bases, V lost 0 bases, and 9 bases had no gene match. The CDR3 loop spans 16 amino acids. Germline CDR1 SGHRS, CDR2 YFSETQ. CDR3 sequence: CASSLEGQGSGDEQYF. DNA of the CDR3: TGCGCCAGCAGCTTGGAGGGACAGGGTTCGGGCGACGAGCAGTACTTC.

The CDR3, as DNA: TGTGCCAGCTCACCACTGACAGCCACCTACGAGCAGTACTTC. Translating gives CASSPLTATYEQYF. J is TRBJ2-7 and V is TRBV18; a possible D gene is TRBD1 (5 bases). The V and J ends lost 1 base and 2 bases respectively, with 9 bases between them. There are 14 residues in the CDR3. CDR1 and CDR2 (germline): KGHSH, LQKENI. The whole variable domain, filled in from reference TRBV18 and TRBJ2-7, reads NAGVMQNPRHLVRRRGQEARLRCSPMKGHSHVYWYRQLPEEGLKFMVYLQKENIIDESGMPKERFSAEFPKEGPSILRIQQVVRGDSAAYFCASSPLTATYEQYFGPGTRLTVT.

This clone was counted between two and nine times. The chain uses TRBV11-2 and TRBJ2-2; D is unclear. V was pared by 10 bases and J by 4 bases, with 10 bases between. The CDR3 runs to 12 residues. The germline gives CDR1 SGHAT, CDR2 FQNNGV. The CDR3 region has the DNA TGTGCCACCTTGAGCATCACCGGGGAGCTGTTTTTT. Residues: CATLSITGELFF.

The chain combines TRBV15 with TRBJ2-3; 10 bases are a match to TRBD2. CDR1 is LNHNV, CDR2 YYDKDF, per germline (reference sequence). V shed 8 bases, J shed 4 bases, and the junction held 6 bases outside the gene matches. The CDR3 is made up of 14 amino acids. Here the CDR3 DNA reads TGTGCCACCGACAGCGGGGGGGCGGCAGATACGCAGTATTTT. Amino acids: CATDSGGAADTQYF. Variable domain in full (rest from reference TRBV15 and TRBJ2-3): DAMVIQNPRYQVTQFGKPVTLSCSQTLNHNVMYWYQQKSSQAPKLLFHYYDKDFNNEADTPDNFQSRRPNTSFCFLDIRSPGLGDTAMYLCATDSGGAADTQYFGPGTRLTVL.

The J gene is TRBJ2-1, the V gene TRBV6-6, with 7 bases lining up with TRBD2. The CDR3 spans 15 residues. Trimming took 6 bases from V and 5 from J; bases not matched to a gene: 10. Germline V gene lookup returns CDR1 MNHNY and CDR2 SVGAGI (reference sequence). This CDR3 reads CASRPGRAGHNEQFF. CDR3 nucleotides: TGTGCCAGCAGGCCAGGGAGGGCTGGCCACAATGAGCAGTTCTTC.

This clone was recorded a few times. This chain uses TRBV30 with TRBJ2-1; 9 bases are a match to TRBD1. V trimming: 3 bases; J trimming: 4 bases; junction bases outside the gene matches: 13. The germline CDR1 and CDR2 sequences are GTSNPN and SVGIG (reference sequence). The CDR3 totals 17 residues. The CDR3 region has the DNA TGTGCCTGGAGACATCCCTCCGGACAGGGGAAATACAATGAGCAGTTCTTC. Its protein is CAWRHPSGQGKYNEQFF.

The chain recombines TRBV30 with TRBJ2-1, with 10 nucleotides matching TRBD2. The CDR3 is made up of 15 amino acids. The junction had 12 bases not matched to a gene; V was cut back by 5 bases and J by 8 bases. Germline values: CDR1 GTSNPN, CDR2 SVGIG (reference sequence). Here the CDR3 DNA reads TGTGCCTGGGCCCACGCTAGCGGGAGAAGGCATGAGCAGTTCTTC. Protein: CAWAHASGRRHEQFF. The full variable domain, rest sourced from reference TRBV30 and TRBJ2-1, is SQTIHQWPATLVQPVGSPLSLECTVEGTSNPNLYWYRQAAGRGLQLLFYSVGIGQISSEVPQNLSASRPQDRQFILSSKKLLLSDSGFYLCAWAHASGRRHEQFFGPGTRLTVL.

This clone was seen only once. The genes are TRBV18 and TRBJ2-1, with 13 bases matching TRBD2. CDR1 and CDR2 from the germline V gene are KGHSH and LQKENI. With 4 bases clipped from V and 4 bases from J, the junction kept 10 bases outside the gene matches. CDR3 length: 18 amino acids. DNA for the CDR3: TGTGCCAGCTCACGAGGACTAGCGGGAGAGGTAGGGTACAATGAGCAGTTCTTC. This sequence encodes CASSRGLAGEVGYNEQFF.

The CDR3 coding sequence is TGTGCCAGCATGCGTTTAGGGGGCGCGAACACTGAAGCTTTCTTT. Translated, it gives CASMRLGGANTEAFF. The chain carries TRBV2 and TRBJ1-1, with TRBD1 identical over 7 bases. V gave up 7 bases and J gave up 1 base; unmatched junction bases: 9. In germline, CDR1 is SNHLY, CDR2 FYNNEI. This CDR3 spans 15 amino acids. The full variable domain, in which reference TRBV2 and TRBJ1-1 provide the parts outside the CDR3, is EPEVTQTPSHQVTQMGQEVILRCVPISNHLYFYWYRQILGQKVEFLVSFYNNEISEKSEIFDDQFSVERPDGSNFTLKIRSTKLEDSAMYFCASMRLGGANTEAFFGQGTRLTVV.

This chain links TRBV29-1 with TRBJ2-2; TRBD1 is a possible D gene (5 bases). Trimming removed 5 bases from V and 8 bases from J, with 9 bases in between. The CDR3 runs to 11 residues. The V gene's germline CDR1 is SQVTM and CDR2 ANQGSEA. The CDR3 region is CSVYRQGELFF. The DNA of the CDR3 is TGCAGCGTTTATAGACAGGGGGAGCTGTTTTTT.

This clone has more than one count but fewer than ten. The rearrangement uses TRBV6-5 and TRBJ2-7; possibly TRBD2 for D (5 bases). This CDR3 is built from 15 residues. Germline V gene data show CDR1 as MNHEY and CDR2 as SVGAGI. Trimming stripped 0 bases from V and 1 base from J, with 10 bases between. This CDR3 reads CASSYSQDSSYEQYF. The CDR3 region has the DNA TGTGCCAGCAGTTACTCGCAGGACTCTTCCTACGAGCAGTACTTC.